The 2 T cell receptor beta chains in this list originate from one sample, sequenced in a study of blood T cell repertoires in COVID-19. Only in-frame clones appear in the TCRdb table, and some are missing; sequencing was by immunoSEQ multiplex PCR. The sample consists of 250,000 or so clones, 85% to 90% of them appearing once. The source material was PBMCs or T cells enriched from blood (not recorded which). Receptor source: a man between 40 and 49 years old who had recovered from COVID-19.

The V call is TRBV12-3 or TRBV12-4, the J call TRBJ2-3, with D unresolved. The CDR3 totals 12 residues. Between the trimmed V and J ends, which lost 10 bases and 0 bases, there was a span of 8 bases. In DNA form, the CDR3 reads TGTGCCACCGCCCGGAGCACAGATACGCAGTATTTT. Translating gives CATARSTDTQYF.

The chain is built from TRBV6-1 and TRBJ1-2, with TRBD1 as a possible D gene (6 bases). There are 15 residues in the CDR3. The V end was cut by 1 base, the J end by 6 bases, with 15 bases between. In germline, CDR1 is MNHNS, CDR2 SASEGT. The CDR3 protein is CASSEVQGKSHGYTF. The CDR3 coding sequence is TGTGCCAGCAGTGAAGTACAGGGAAAGTCCCATGGCTACACCTTC.